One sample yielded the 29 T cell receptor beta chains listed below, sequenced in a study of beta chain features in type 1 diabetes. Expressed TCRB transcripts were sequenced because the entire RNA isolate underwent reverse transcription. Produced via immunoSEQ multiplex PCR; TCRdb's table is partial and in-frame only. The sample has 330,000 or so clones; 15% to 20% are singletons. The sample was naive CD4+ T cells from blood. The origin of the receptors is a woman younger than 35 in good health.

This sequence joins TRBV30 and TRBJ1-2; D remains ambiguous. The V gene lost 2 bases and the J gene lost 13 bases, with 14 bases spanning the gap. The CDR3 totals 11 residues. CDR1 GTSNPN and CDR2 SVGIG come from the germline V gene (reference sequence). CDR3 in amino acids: CAWSNRFFCTF. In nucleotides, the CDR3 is TGTGCCTGGAGTAATCGGTTCTTCTGCACCTTC.

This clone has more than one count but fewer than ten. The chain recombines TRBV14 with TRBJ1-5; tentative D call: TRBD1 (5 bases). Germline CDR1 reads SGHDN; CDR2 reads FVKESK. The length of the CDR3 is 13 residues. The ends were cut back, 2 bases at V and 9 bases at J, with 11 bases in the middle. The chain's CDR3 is CASSQQGPWPQHF. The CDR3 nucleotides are TGTGCCAGCAGCCAACAGGGTCCTTGGCCCCAGCATTTT.

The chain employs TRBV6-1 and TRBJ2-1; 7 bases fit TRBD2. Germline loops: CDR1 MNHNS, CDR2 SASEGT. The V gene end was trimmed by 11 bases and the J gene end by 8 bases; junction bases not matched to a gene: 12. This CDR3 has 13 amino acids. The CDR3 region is CAVTASGADEQFF. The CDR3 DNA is TGTGCCGTGACGGCTAGCGGAGCGGATGAGCAGTTCTTC.

CDR3 coding DNA: TGTGCCAGCAAGAGGGCGGGGAGAGCACCCTACGAGCAGTACTTC. Translating it yields CASKRAGRAPYEQYF. V and J are TRBV6-1 and TRBJ2-7; TRBD2 is a possible D gene (6 bases). Trimming shortened V by 7 bases and J by 2 bases, and 18 bases separated the two germline ends. This CDR3 comprises 15 residues. The germline CDR1 and CDR2 sequences are MNHNS and SASEGT.

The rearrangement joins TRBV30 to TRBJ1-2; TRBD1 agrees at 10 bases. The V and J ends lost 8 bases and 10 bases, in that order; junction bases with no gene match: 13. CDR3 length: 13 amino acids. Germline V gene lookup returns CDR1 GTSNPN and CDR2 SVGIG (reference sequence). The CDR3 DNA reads TGTGCCACCCGGGACAGGGGTTCGTTTTACTACACCTTC. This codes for CATRDRGSFYYTF.

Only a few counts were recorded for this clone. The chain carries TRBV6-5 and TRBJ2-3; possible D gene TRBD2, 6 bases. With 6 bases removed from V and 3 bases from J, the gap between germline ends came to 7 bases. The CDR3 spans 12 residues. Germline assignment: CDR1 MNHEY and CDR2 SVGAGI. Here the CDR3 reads CASRAGTDTQYF. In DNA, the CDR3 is TGTGCCAGCAGGGCGGGGACAGATACGCAGTATTTT.

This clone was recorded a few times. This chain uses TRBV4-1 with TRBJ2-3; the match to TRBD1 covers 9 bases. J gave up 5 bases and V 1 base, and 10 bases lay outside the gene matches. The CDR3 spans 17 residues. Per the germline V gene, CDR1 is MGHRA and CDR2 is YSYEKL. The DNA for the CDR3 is TGCGCCAGCAGCCAAGTCCCCGGGACAGGGACCCAAGATACGCAGTATTTT. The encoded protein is CASSQVPGTGTQDTQYF.

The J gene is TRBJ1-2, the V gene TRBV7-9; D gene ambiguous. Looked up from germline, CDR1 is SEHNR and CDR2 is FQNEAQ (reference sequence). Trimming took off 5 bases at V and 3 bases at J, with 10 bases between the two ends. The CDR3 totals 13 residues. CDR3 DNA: TGTGCCAGCAGCCGAGGCGGCGACTATGGCTACACCTTC. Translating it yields CASSRGGDYGYTF.

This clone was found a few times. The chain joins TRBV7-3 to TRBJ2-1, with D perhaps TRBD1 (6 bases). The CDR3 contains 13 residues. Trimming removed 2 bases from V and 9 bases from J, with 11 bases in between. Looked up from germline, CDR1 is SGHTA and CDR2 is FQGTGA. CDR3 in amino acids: CASSLWQGSEQFF. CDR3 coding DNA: TGTGCCAGCAGCTTATGGCAGGGGAGTGAGCAGTTCTTC.

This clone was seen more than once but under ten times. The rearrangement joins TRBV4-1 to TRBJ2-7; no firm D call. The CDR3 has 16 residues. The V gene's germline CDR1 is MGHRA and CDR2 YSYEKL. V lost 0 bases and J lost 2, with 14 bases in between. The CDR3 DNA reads TGCGCCAGCAGCCAAGATCGGAGCCGTTCCCCCTACGAGCAGTACTTC. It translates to CASSQDRSRSPYEQYF.

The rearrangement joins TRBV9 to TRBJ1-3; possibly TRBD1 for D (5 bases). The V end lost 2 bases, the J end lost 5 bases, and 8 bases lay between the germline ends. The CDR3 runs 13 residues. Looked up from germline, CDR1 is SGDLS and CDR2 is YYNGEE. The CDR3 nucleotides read TGTGCCAGCAGCGTTGACAGTCGAAACACCATATATTTT. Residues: CASSVDSRNTIYF.

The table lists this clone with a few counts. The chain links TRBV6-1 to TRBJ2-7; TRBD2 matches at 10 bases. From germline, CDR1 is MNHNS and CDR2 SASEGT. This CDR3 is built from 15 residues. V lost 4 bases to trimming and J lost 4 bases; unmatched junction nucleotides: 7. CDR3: CASSASSGSRYEQYF. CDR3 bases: TGTGCCAGCAGTGCCTCTAGCGGGAGTCGGTACGAGCAGTACTTC.

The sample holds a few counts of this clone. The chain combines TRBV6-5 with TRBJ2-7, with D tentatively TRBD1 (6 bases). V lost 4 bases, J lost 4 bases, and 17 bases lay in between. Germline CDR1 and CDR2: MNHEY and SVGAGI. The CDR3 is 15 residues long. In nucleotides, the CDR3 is TGTGCCAGCAGTTTTCGCCGGGACAATTCTTACGAGCAGTACTTC. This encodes CASSFRRDNSYEQYF.

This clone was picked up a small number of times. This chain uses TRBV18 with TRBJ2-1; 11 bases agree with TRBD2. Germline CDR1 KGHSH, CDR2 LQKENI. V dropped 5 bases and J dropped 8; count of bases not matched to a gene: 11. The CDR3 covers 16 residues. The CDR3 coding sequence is TGTGCCAGCTCAAACTATGTCCTAGCGGGAGGAGATGAGCAGTTCTTC. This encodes CASSNYVLAGGDEQFF.

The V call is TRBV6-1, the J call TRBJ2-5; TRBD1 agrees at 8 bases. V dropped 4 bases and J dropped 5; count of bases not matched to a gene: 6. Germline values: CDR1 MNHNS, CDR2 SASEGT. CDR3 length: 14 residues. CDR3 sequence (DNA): TGTGCCAGCAGTGCCAACAGGGGGATGGAGACCCAGTACTTC. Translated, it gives CASSANRGMETQYF.

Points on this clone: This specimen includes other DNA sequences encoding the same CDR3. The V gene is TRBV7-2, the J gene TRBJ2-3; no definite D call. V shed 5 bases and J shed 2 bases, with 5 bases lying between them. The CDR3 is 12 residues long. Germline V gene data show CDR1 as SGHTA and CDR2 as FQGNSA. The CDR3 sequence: CASSPYTDTQYF. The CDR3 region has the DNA TGTGCCAGCAGCCCTTACACAGATACGCAGTATTTT.

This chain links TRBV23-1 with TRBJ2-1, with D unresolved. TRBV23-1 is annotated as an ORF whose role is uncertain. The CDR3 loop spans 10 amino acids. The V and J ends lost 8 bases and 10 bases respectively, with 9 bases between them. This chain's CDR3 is CASFRPEQFF. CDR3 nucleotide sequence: TGCGCCAGCTTCAGGCCCGAGCAGTTCTTC.

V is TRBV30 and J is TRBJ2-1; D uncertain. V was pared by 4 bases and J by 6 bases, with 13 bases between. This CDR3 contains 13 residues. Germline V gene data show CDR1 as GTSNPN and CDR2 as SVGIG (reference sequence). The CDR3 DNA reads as TGTGCCTGGATGAGGCCCGGCGGCAATGAGCAGTTCTTC. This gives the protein CAWMRPGGNEQFF.

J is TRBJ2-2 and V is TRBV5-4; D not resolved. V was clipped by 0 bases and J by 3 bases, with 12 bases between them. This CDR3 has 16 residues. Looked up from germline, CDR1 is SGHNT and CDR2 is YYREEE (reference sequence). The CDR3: CASSLVDTIYTGELFF. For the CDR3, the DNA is TGTGCCAGCAGCTTGGTCGACACGATATACACCGGGGAGCTGTTTTTT.

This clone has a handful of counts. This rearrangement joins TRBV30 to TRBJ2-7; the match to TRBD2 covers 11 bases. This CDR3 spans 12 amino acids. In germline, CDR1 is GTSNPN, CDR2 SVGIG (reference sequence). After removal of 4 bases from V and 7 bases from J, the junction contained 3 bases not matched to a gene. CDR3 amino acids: CAWNRLAGEQYF. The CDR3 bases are TGTGCCTGGAATCGACTAGCGGGGGAGCAGTACTTC. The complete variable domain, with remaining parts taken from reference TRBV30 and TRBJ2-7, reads SQTIHQWPATLVQPVGSPLSLECTVEGTSNPNLYWYRQAAGRGLQLLFYSVGIGQISSEVPQNLSASRPQDRQFILSSKKLLLSDSGFYLCAWNRLAGEQYFGPGTRLTVT.

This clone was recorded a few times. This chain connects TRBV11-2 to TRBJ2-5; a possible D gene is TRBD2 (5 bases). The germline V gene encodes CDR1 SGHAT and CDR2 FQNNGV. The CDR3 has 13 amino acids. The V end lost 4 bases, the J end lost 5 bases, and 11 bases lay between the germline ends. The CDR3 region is CASSWTGEETQYF. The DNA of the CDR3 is TGTGCCAGCAGCTGGACTGGGGAGGAGACCCAGTACTTC.

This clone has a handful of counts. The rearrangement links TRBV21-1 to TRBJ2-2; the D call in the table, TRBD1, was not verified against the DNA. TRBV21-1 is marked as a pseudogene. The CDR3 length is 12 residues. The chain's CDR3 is CVTSRSNGELFF. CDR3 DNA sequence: TGTGTCACAAGTCGAAGTAACGGGGAGCTGTTTTTT.

In DNA form, the CDR3 reads TGTGCCAGCAGCGTAGGGGAACTAGCGGGGGCCGAGCAGTTCTTC. Protein product: CASSVGELAGAEQFF. The chain links TRBV9 to TRBJ2-1; 11 nucleotides align to TRBD2. This CDR3 comprises 15 residues. After removal of 0 bases from V and 10 bases from J, the junction contained 6 bases not matched to a gene. From germline, CDR1 is SGDLS and CDR2 YYNGEE.

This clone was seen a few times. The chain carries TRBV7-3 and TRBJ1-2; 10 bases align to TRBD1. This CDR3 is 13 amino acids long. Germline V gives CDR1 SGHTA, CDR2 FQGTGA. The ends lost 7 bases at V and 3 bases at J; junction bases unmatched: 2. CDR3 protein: CASKGTGDYGYTF. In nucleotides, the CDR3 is TGTGCCAGCAAGGGGACAGGGGACTATGGCTACACCTTC.

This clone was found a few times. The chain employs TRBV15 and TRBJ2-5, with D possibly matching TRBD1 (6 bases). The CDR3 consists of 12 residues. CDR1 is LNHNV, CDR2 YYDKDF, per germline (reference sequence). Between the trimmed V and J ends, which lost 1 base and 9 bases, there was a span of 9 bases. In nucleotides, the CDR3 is TGTGCCACCAGCAGAGGGCAGGGGCCCCAGTACTTC. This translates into CATSRGQGPQYF.

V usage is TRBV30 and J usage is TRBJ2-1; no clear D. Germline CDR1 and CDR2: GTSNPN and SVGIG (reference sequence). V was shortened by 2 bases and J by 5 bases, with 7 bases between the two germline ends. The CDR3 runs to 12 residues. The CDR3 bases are TGTGCCTGGAGTTGGCTCCACAATGAGCAGTTCTTC. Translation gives CAWSWLHNEQFF. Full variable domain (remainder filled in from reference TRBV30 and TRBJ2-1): SQTIHQWPATLVQPVGSPLSLECTVEGTSNPNLYWYRQAAGRGLQLLFYSVGIGQISSEVPQNLSASRPQDRQFILSSKKLLLSDSGFYLCAWSWLHNEQFFGPGTRLTVL.

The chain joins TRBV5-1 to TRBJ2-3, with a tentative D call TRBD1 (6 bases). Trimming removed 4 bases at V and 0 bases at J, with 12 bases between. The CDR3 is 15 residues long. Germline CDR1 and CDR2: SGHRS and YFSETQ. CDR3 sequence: CASSVTGLSTDTQYF. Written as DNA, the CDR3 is TGCGCCAGCAGCGTGACAGGCCTAAGCACAGATACGCAGTATTTT.

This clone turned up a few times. This CDR3 is CASSPPGPQAEAFF. CDR3 in DNA: TGTGCCAGCTCACCACCTGGGCCGCAGGCTGAAGCTTTCTTT. This chain links TRBV18 with TRBJ1-1, with no clear D. V lost 0 bases, J lost 6 bases, and 11 bases lay in between. The CDR3 contains 14 residues. The germline V gene encodes CDR1 KGHSH and CDR2 LQKENI.

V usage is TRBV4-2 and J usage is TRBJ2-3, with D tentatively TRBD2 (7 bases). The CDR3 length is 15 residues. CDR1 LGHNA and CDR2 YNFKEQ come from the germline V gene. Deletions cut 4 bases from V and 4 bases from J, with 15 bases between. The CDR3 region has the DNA TGTGCCAGCAGCCCCGGGGGGCAACTATCAGATACGCAGTATTTT. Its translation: CASSPGGQLSDTQYF.